At least ten counts were recorded for the clone carrying this T cell receptor (beta chain). It was 5'RACE with constant-segment primers that produced the TCR alpha and TCR beta cDNA libraries, which carried sample barcodes and UMIs. TCRdb called the 5' RACE reads again in MiXCR, with one record for every CDR3 protein. The sample holds almost 250,000 distinct CDR3 sequences, about 16% seen once. The CDR3 has 16 amino acids. V shed 1 base and J 7 bases; nucleotides not matched to a gene: 3. Looked up from germline, CDR1 is SGHTA and CDR2 is FQGNSA. These data belong to a study of T-cell memory formation after mild COVID-19.

V usage is TRBV7-2 and J usage is TRBJ2-1; 14 bases line up with TRBD2. The clonotype comes from an adult woman who had mild COVID-19 (a few samples of this study predate the infection). Cell type and time point are not known. What was sequenced was PBMCs or a T cell subset sorted from them (not recorded which). The CDR3 DNA sequence: TGTGCCAGCAGCTTAGATGGACTAGCGGGAGGTAATGAGCAGTTCTTC. Its translation: CASSLDGLAGGNEQFF.